The 25 T cell receptor beta chains reported below all come from one sample, sequenced in a study of blood T cell repertoires in COVID-19. Repertoires were generated with immunoSEQ multiplex PCR, while TCRdb's copy carries only in-frame clones and drops some. Of about 300,000 clones listed, 70% to 85% are singletons. Material: peripheral blood. Receptors were obtained from a human donor with COVID-19, enrolled during active disease. The donor label of this sample is uncertain.

The CDR3 DNA is TGTGCCAGCAGCTTAGGGACAGGGGGTGGGGTTGGCAATCAGCCCCAGCATTTT. It encodes CASSLGTGGGVGNQPQHF. This chain links TRBV7-2 with TRBJ1-5; TRBD1 matches at 10 bases. V shed 1 base and J 2 bases; nucleotides not matched to a gene: 8. The CDR3 runs 18 residues. Germline CDR1 and CDR2: SGHTA and FQGNSA.

Here the CDR3 DNA reads TGTGCCAGTAGTATAGGAAGGGGGGATACGCAGTATTTT. Protein sequence: CASSIGRGDTQYF. The V gene is TRBV19, the J gene TRBJ2-3; D possibly corresponds to TRBD1 (6 bases). This CDR3 has 13 amino acids. Germline CDR1 reads LNHDA; CDR2 reads SQIVND (reference sequence). V was trimmed by 1 base and J by 6 bases, leaving 8 bases between them.

The rearrangement uses TRBV19 and TRBJ1-4; 7 positions agree with TRBD1. CDR3 size: 16 residues. Germline V CDR1 and CDR2: LNHDA, SQIVND (reference sequence). With V trimmed by 5 bases and J by 5 bases, 11 bases remained unmatched. The CDR3 loop is CASSLSQGVGNEKLFF. DNA for the CDR3: TGTGCCAGTAGTCTTTCGCAGGGGGTTGGCAATGAAAAACTGTTTTTT.

The chain employs TRBV20-1 and TRBJ1-4; no clear D gene. This CDR3 comprises 17 residues. The V end lost 3 bases, the J end lost 4 bases, and 21 bases lay between the germline ends. The V gene's germline CDR1 is DFQATT and CDR2 SNEGSKA (reference sequence). The chain's CDR3 is CSASRADTVELNEKLFF. CDR3 sequence (DNA): TGCAGTGCTAGTCGTGCCGATACGGTTGAGCTTAATGAAAAACTGTTTTTT.

The chain couples TRBV7-6 to TRBJ1-3; no reliable D call. Trimming removed 5 bases at V and 0 bases at J, with 11 bases between. From germline, CDR1 is SGHVS and CDR2 FNYEAQ. This CDR3 comprises 15 residues. DNA of the CDR3: TGTGCCAGCAGCCCGGGAGGAGTCTCTGGAAACACCATATATTTT. Translating it yields CASSPGGVSGNTIYF.

V is TRBV5-1 and J is TRBJ2-7; no definite D call. The CDR3 length is 13 residues. Germline V gene lookup returns CDR1 SGHRS and CDR2 YFSETQ. V was trimmed by 2 bases and J by 7 bases, leaving 13 bases between them. The CDR3 DNA sequence: TGCGCCAGCAGCTTTGAAGGTCGGCGGGAGCAGTACTTC. It encodes CASSFEGRREQYF.

Note on this clone: A single base separates this from a much larger clone, so it may be a read error. The chain couples TRBV7-2 to TRBJ2-7; no firm D call. The CDR3 covers 12 residues. Germline V lookup: CDR1 SGHTA, CDR2 FQGNSA. Trimming took off 2 bases at V and 2 bases at J, with 4 bases between the two ends. CDR3 sequence: CASSLSAYEQYF. In nucleotides, the CDR3 is TGTGCCAGCAGCTTATCGGCCTACGAGCAGTACTTC. Full variable domain (outside the CDR3, taken from reference TRBV7-2 and TRBJ2-7): GAGVSQSPSNKVTEKGKDVELRCDPISGHTALYWYRQSLGQGLEFLIYFQGNSAPDKSGLPSDRFSAERTGGSVSTLTIQRTQQEDSAVYLCASSLSAYEQYFGPGTRLTVT.

In DNA form, the CDR3 reads TGTGCCAGCAGGGCCTCCAGGCCTGATGAGCAGTTCTTC. This gives the protein CASRASRPDEQFF. The chain has TRBV27 and TRBJ2-1; no clear D gene. The CDR3 extends over 13 amino acids. V was shortened by 6 bases and J by 8 bases, with 14 bases between the two germline ends. Germline assignment: CDR1 MNHEY and CDR2 SMNVEV (reference sequence).

J is TRBJ1-5 and V is TRBV6-1; 10 bases are shared with TRBD1. Germline V gene data show CDR1 as MNHNS and CDR2 as SASEGT. The trim removed 6 bases at V and 6 bases at J, leaving 2 bases unmatched. The CDR3 covers 13 residues. Written as DNA, the CDR3 is TGTGCCAGCAGGGGACAGGGGTCTCAGCCCCAGCATTTT. This gives the protein CASRGQGSQPQHF.

The genes are TRBV10-2 and TRBJ2-3; 9 bases fit TRBD1. V shed 4 bases, J shed 3 bases, and the junction held 2 bases outside the gene matches. The CDR3 loop spans 14 amino acids. In germline, CDR1 is WSHSY, CDR2 SAAADI. CDR3 region: CASSVTGGTDTQYF. In DNA, the CDR3 is TGCGCCAGCAGTGTGACAGGGGGAACAGATACGCAGTATTTT.

CDR3 residues: CASSNRQGLGKLFF. As DNA, the CDR3 is TGTGCCAGCAGTAATCGACAGGGTTTGGGAAAACTGTTTTTT. The rearrangement uses TRBV6-5 and TRBJ1-4; 7 bases are shared with TRBD1. V lost 5 bases to trimming and J lost 10 bases; unmatched junction nucleotides: 10. The germline gives CDR1 MNHEY, CDR2 SVGAGI. The CDR3 length is 14 residues.

The V call is TRBV27, the J call TRBJ2-1, with D unresolved. CDR1 and CDR2 (germline): MNHEY, SMNVEV (reference sequence). Between the trimmed V and J ends, which lost 3 bases and 0 bases, there was a span of 9 bases. The CDR3 totals 15 residues. The CDR3, as DNA: TGTGCCAGCAGTTTGTCGGTTTACTCCTACAATGAGCAGTTCTTC. This translates into CASSLSVYSYNEQFF.

This chain uses TRBV4-1 with TRBJ2-3, with D possibly matching TRBD2 (5 bases). This CDR3 is 12 amino acids long. CDR1 and CDR2 from the germline V gene are MGHRA and YSYEKL. The germline V and J ends were trimmed by 4 bases and 5 bases, with 7 bases remaining between them. DNA for the CDR3: TGCGCCAGCAGCCTCCGGGGAGATACGCAGTATTTT. As protein: CASSLRGDTQYF.

To note about this clone: Other DNA sequences in the same sample also yield this CDR3. The chain recombines TRBV19 with TRBJ1-1, with TRBD1 as a possible D gene (5 bases). The germline CDR1 and CDR2 sequences are LNHDA and SQIVND (reference sequence). This CDR3 is 13 amino acids long. Between the trimmed V and J ends, which lost 6 bases and 3 bases, there was a span of 11 bases. The CDR3 reads CASSPRGDTEAFF. Written as DNA, the CDR3 is TGTGCCAGTAGCCCGCGGGGGGACACTGAAGCTTTCTTT.

The chain recombines TRBV12-3 or TRBV12-4 with TRBJ1-1, with D unresolved. The V and J ends lost 11 bases and 2 bases respectively, with 3 bases between them. This CDR3 is built from 9 residues. The chain's CDR3 is CALNTEAFF. The CDR3, as DNA: TGTGCCCTTAACACTGAAGCTTTCTTT.

V usage is TRBV5-6 and J usage is TRBJ2-2; possibly TRBD2 for D (5 bases). CDR3 size: 15 residues. The germline CDR1 and CDR2 sequences are SGHDT and YYEEEE. V was shortened by 3 bases and J by 5 bases, with 14 bases between the two germline ends. The CDR3: CASSSMTTGTGELFF. The CDR3 DNA follows: TGTGCCAGCAGCTCCATGACAACGGGAACCGGGGAGCTGTTTTTT.

On this clone itself: Within the sample, other DNA sequences also encode this same CDR3. This chain connects TRBV27 to TRBJ1-1, with a possible D match to TRBD1 (5 bases). The CDR3 is 13 residues long. Germline CDR1 is MNHEY and CDR2 is SMNVEV (reference sequence). Trimming shortened V by 3 bases and J by 1 base, and 6 bases separated the two germline ends. The DNA for the CDR3 is TGTGCCAGCAGTTTCACAGGGAACACTGAAGCTTTCTTT. Translation: CASSFTGNTEAFF.

The chain uses TRBV4-2 and TRBJ1-1; possibly TRBD1 for D (6 bases). Deletions cut 0 bases from V and 13 bases from J, with 18 bases between. Germline CDR1 and CDR2: LGHNA and YNFKEQ. This CDR3 comprises 14 residues. Written as DNA, the CDR3 is TGTGCCAGCAGCCAAGATGACTATGGGGAGGGGGGTTTCTTT. Protein product: CASSQDDYGEGGFF.

The V call is TRBV7-2, the J call TRBJ2-3; D unresolved. The germline V gene encodes CDR1 SGHTA and CDR2 FQGNSA. V was pared by 2 bases and J by 2 bases, with 8 bases between. The CDR3 runs to 14 residues. The CDR3 DNA reads as TGTGCCAGCAGCTTAAGTGGGCACACAGATACGCAGTATTTT. The encoded protein is CASSLSGHTDTQYF.

This chain uses TRBV11-3 with TRBJ2-2, with 8 nucleotides matching TRBD2. The trim removed 3 bases at V and 6 bases at J, leaving 6 bases unmatched. Germline assignment: CDR1 SGHNT and CDR2 YENEEA. CDR3 size: 15 residues. The CDR3 DNA is TGTGCCAGCAGCTTGGGACTAGGGGAACCCGGGGAGCTGTTTTTT. Its protein is CASSLGLGEPGELFF.

The chain carries TRBV19 and TRBJ2-3; tentatively, D is TRBD1 (6 bases). The CDR3 sequence is 14 residues long. The germline V and J ends were trimmed by 2 bases and 3 bases, with 9 bases remaining between them. The V gene's germline CDR1 is LNHDA and CDR2 SQIVND (reference sequence). DNA of the CDR3: TGTGCCAGTAGTATATCAGGGGAAACAGATACGCAGTATTTT. Its translation: CASSISGETDTQYF. The entire variable domain, with the rest obtained from reference TRBV19 and TRBJ2-3, is as follows: DGGITQSPKYLFRKEGQNVTLSCEQNLNHDAMYWYRQDPGQGLRLIYYSQIVNDFQKGDIAEGYSVSREKKESFPLTVTSAQKNPTAFYLCASSISGETDTQYFGPGTRLTVL.

This clone was counted at least ten times. The chain couples TRBV5-1 to TRBJ2-1; 8 positions match TRBD2. The V and J ends lost 0 bases and 7 bases, in that order; junction bases with no gene match: 3. Germline lookup yields CDR1 SGHRS and CDR2 YFSETQ. The CDR3 has 14 residues. CDR3 coding DNA: TGCGCCAGCAGCTTGGTACTAGCGGAGAATGAGCAGTTCTTC. Its translation: CASSLVLAENEQFF.

The chain combines TRBV18 with TRBJ1-2; possible D gene TRBD1, 6 bases. This CDR3 region has 13 residues. V lost 5 bases, J lost 2 bases, and 9 bases lay in between. CDR1 is KGHSH and CDR2 is LQKENI in the germline V gene. The CDR3 is CASSLDSNYGYTF. The CDR3 DNA is TGTGCCAGCTCATTGGACAGCAACTATGGCTACACCTTC.

The J gene is TRBJ2-5, the V gene TRBV6-6, with 14 bases aligning to TRBD2. The CDR3 is 20 amino acids. V was clipped by 6 bases and J by 4 bases; unmatched bases: 19. The germline V gene encodes CDR1 MNHNY and CDR2 SVGAGI (reference sequence). The CDR3 loop reads CASRRLAGGPGSLGGETQYF. Here the CDR3 DNA reads TGTGCCAGCAGGCGACTAGCGGGAGGGCCTGGGAGCCTAGGTGGAGAGACCCAGTACTTC.

This clone was counted only a few times. The chain combines TRBV18 with TRBJ2-6; unclear D gene. Germline values: CDR1 KGHSH, CDR2 LQKENI. V shed 4 bases and J shed 1 base, with 11 bases lying between them. The CDR3 consists of 16 residues. This chain's CDR3 is CASSRATGSGANVLTF. CDR3 nucleotide sequence: TGTGCCAGCTCACGGGCAACTGGTTCTGGGGCCAACGTCCTGACTTTC.